This is a list of T cell receptor beta chains from one sample in a study of regulatory T cells in long-lasting Graves disease. TCRdb processed the multiplex PCR reads anew with MiXCR; each CDR3 protein has one entry. Of about 290,000 distinct CDR3 sequences in the sample, roughly 21% were seen once. This material consisted of peripheral blood mononuclear cells (PBMCs), taken when the disease was refractory, from a patient treated with antithyroid drugs. These receptor sequences come from a female donor with Graves disease. CDR3s include the opening cysteine and the closing phenylalanine or tryptophan. D genes are given only for firm matches. Expanded clones get a size class; other rows say once, few or many, or leave the size out.

D gene,clone size,J gene,V gene,CDR3 protein,CDR3 DNA
NA,many,TRBJ1-4,TRBV6-1,CASTDRGSSWEKLFF,TGTGCCAGCACCGATCGGGGGAGTTCGTGGGAAAAACTGTTTTTT
NA,NA,TRBJ2-7,TRBV6-9,CASSYRQSSSYEQYF,TGTGCCAGCAGTTACCGACAGTCGAGCTCCTACGAGCAGTACTTC
NA,NA,TRBJ1-1,TRBV24-1,CATSLSRRTEAFF,TGTGCCACCAGTCTCTCCCGCCGCACTGAAGCTTTCTTT
NA,many,TRBJ1-2,TRBV4-3,CASSQDRQNYGYTF,TGCGCCAGCAGCCAAGATCGGCAGAACTATGGCTACACCTTC
NA,NA,TRBJ1-5,TRBV6-5,CASSYRRGDQPQHF,TGTGCCAGCAGTTACAGGAGGGGTGATCAGCCCCAGCATTTT
NA,many,TRBJ2-7,TRBV2,CASSDPQLSYEQYF,TGTGCCAGCAGTGATCCCCAGCTCTCCTACGAGCAGTACTTC
TRBD2,NA,TRBJ2-7,TRBV20-1,CSARDLASGRASYEQYF,TGCAGTGCTAGAGATCTTGCTAGCGGGAGGGCCTCCTACGAGCAGTACTTC
TRBD1,many,TRBJ2-5,TRBV24-1,CATSAGTGKQETQYF,TGTGCCACCAGTGCTGGGACAGGGAAACAAGAGACCCAGTACTTC
NA,few,TRBJ2-1,TRBV7-2,CASSAGGHEQFF,TGTGCCAGCAGCGCCGGGGGGCATGAGCAGTTCTTC
NA,few,TRBJ1-5,TRBV27,CASSSRADSNQPQHF,TGTGCCAGCAGTTCCAGGGCGGATAGCAATCAGCCCCAGCATTTT
NA,NA,TRBJ1-3,TRBV30,CAWEGWDGYSGNTIYF,TGTGCCTGGGAGGGATGGGACGGCTACTCTGGAAACACCATATATTTT
NA,many,TRBJ2-2,TRBV11-2,CASSLVVRTGELFF,TGTGCCAGCAGCTTAGTAGTTCGGACCGGGGAGCTGTTTTTT
NA,many,TRBJ2-7,TRBV6-1,CASNRGAAAAGYEQYF,TGTGCCAGCAATCGGGGGGCGGCAGCCGCCGGCTACGAGCAGTACTTC